The present entry profiles one TCR beta chain with its context. The data derive from a study of shared clonotypes between healthy human individuals. The test was conducted at deep level. Sorted-subset replicate PCR reactions were performed with approximately 180 ng DNA, corresponding to tens of thousands of T cell genomes. In the original workflow: Filtering differed, since immunoSEQ gave only junction sequences and no quality scores. The method was immunoSEQ multiplex PCR; TCRdb's version includes in-frame clones alone and lacks a portion of them. V and J calls and clone size are as listed in that table; D and trimming were resolved from the DNA. The profile shows more than 2 million clones, 90% to 95% of them singletons. This CDR3 has 16 residues. CDR1 is SGHTA and CDR2 is FQGNSA in the germline V gene. Germline trimming cut 5 bases from V and 6 bases from J; bases unmatched to any gene: 5.

The source of this sequence is a man younger than 30 in good health. The rearrangement joins TRBV7-2 to TRBJ2-2; 14 bases match TRBD2. Sequenced input: naive CD4+ T cells sorted from blood. Specified subset: CD45RA+ positively selected. The CDR3 is CASSPLGLAGAGELFF. The CDR3 DNA reads TGTGCCAGCAGCCCCTTGGGACTAGCGGGAGCCGGGGAGCTGTTTTTT.